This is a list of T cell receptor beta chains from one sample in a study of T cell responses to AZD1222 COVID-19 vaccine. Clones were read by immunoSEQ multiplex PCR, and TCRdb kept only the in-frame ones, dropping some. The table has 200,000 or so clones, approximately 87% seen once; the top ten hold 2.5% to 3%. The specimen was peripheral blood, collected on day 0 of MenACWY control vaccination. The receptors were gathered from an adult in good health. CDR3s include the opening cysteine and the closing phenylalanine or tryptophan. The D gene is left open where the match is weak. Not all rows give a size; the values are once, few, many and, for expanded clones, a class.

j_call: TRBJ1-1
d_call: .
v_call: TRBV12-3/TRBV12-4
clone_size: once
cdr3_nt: TGTGCCAGCAGTTTAGGGAGCAGGGGTGAAGCTTTCTTT
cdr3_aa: CASSLGSRGEAFF

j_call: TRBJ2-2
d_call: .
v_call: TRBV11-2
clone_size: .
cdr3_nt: TGTGCCAGCAGTCGACCGGCGGCGAACACCGGGGAGCTGTTTTTT
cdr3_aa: CASSRPAANTGELFF

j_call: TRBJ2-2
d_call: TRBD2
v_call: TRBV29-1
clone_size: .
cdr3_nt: TGCAGCGTTTCCGGGACTAGCGTCGCCGGGGAGCTGTTTTTT
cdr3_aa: CSVSGTSVAGELFF

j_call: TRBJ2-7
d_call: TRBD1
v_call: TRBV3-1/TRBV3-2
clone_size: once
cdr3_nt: TGTGCCAGCAGCCCCTTGCGGGACAGGGGCACCTACGAGCAGTACTTC
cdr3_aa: CASSPLRDRGTYEQYF

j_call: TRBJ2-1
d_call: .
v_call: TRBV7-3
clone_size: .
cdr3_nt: TGTGCCAGCAGCAGACCGGGTCCTCTTGTGAATGAGCAGTTCTTC
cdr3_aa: CASSRPGPLVNEQFF

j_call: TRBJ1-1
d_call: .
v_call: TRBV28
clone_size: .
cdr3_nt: TGTGCCAGCAGTTCAAACACTGAAGCTTTCTTT
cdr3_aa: CASSSNTEAFF

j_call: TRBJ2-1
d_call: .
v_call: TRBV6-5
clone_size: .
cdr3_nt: TGTGCCAGCAGTTACCCCGGAGGCGGGGCTGAGCAGTTCTTC
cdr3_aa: CASSYPGGGAEQFF

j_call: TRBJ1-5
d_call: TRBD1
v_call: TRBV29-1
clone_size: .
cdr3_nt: TGCAGCGTAGCCCGGGACAGCGATCAGCCCCAGCATTTT
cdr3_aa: CSVARDSDQPQHF

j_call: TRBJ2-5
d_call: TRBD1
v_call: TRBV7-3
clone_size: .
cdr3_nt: TGTGCCAGCAGCACACAGGGGCCTAAAGAGACCCAGTACTTC
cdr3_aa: CASSTQGPKETQYF

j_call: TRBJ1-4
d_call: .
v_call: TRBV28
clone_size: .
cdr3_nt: TGTGCCAGCAGTTTAATAGGTGGCACAGCGAGTGAAAAACTGTTTTTT
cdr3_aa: CASSLIGGTASEKLFF

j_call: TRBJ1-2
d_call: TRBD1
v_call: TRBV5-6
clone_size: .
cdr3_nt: TGTGCCAGCAGCTTCCCCCGGACAGGGAGAGGTGGCTACACCTTC
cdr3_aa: CASSFPRTGRGGYTF

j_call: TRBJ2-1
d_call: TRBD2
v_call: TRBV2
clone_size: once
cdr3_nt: TGTGCCAGCAGTGAAGGACTAGCGGGGGTCCACTCCTACAATGAGCAGTTCTTC
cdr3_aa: CASSEGLAGVHSYNEQFF

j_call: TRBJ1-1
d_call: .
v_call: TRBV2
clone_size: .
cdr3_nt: TGTGCCAGCAGTCAGGGTTACACTGAAGCTTTCTTT
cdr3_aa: CASSQGYTEAFF

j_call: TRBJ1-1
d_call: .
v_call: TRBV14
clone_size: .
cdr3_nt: TGTGCCAGCAGCCAAATTGCGGGTGGGTCTGAAGCTTTCTTT
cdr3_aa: CASSQIAGGSEAFF

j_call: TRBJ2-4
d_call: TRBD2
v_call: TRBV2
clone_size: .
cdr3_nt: TGTGCCAGTATGGGACTAGCTAACGCCAAAAACATTCAGTACTTC
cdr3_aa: CASMGLANAKNIQYF

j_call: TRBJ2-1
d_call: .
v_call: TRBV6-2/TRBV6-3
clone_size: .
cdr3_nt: TGTGCCAGCAGTTACCCCAATGAGCAGTTCTTC
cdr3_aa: CASSYPNEQFF

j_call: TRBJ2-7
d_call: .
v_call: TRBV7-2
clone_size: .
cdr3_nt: TGTGCCAGCAGCTTAGAAGCGTACCCAAACTACGAGCAGTACTTC
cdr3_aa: CASSLEAYPNYEQYF

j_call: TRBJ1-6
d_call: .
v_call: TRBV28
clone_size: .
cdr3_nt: TGTGCCAGCAGTTCCCTGGGGAGGGGTGGTTCACCCCTCCACTTT
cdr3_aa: CASSSLGRGGSPLHF

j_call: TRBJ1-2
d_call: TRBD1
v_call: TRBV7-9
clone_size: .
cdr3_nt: TGTGCCAGCAGGCCCAAGACAGGGGGGCCGGATGGCTACACCTTC
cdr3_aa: CASRPKTGGPDGYTF

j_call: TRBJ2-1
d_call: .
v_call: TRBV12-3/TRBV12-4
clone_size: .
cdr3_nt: TGTGCCAGCAGTTTCGGCGGACCCGAGGTGCAGTTCTTC
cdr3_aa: CASSFGGPEVQFF

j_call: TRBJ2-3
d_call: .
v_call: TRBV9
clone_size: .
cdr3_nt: TGTGCCAGCAGCGTATGGGGTTCGGATACGCAGTATTTT
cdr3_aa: CASSVWGSDTQYF

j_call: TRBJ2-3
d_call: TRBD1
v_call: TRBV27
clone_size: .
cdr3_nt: TGTGCCAGCAGACCCGGGACAGCATCAGATACGCAGTATTTT
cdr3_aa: CASRPGTASDTQYF

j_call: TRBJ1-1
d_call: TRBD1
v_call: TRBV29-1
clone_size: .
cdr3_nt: TGCAGCGTTGTGGGGGGACAGGGGGCTTTGAACACTGAAGCTTTCTTT
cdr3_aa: CSVVGGQGALNTEAFF

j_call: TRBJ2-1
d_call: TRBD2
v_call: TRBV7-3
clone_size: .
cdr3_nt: TGTGCCAGCAGCTTAGTTGCCGGGACTAGCGTCGCGCATGAGCAGTTCTTC
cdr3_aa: CASSLVAGTSVAHEQFF

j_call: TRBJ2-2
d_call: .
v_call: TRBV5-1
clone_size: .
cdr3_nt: TGCGCCAGCAGCTTGCTTCAGTTGGCCGGGGAGCTGTTTTTT
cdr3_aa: CASSLLQLAGELFF

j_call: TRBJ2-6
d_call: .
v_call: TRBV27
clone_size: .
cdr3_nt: TGTGCCAGCAGTTTATCGAGCAGTTCTGGGGCCAACGTCCTGACTTTC
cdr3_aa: CASSLSSSSGANVLTF